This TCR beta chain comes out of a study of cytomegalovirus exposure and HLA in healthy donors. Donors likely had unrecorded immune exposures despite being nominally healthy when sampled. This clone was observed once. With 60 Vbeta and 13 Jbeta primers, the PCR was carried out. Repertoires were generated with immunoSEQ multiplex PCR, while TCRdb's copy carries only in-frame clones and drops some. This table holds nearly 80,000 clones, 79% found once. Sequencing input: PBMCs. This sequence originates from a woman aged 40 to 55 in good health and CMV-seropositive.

CDR3 region: CAWVLAAYYNEQFF. The CDR3, as DNA: TGTGCCTGGGTACTAGCGGCTTACTACAATGAGCAGTTCTTC. This chain joins TRBV30 and TRBJ2-1; 8 positions match TRBD2. The germline gives CDR1 GTSNPN, CDR2 SVGIG (reference sequence). The CDR3 extends over 14 amino acids. V shed 5 bases, J shed 3 bases, and the junction held 6 bases outside the gene matches.